The 17 T cell receptor beta chains below were found in one sample sequenced in a study of T cell responses to AZD1222 COVID-19 vaccine. Assay: immunoSEQ multiplex PCR; the TCRdb copy retains only in-frame clones and omits some. The sample holds some 150,000 clones, roughly nine tenths seen once. Sequenced material: peripheral blood, taken 28 days after the second AZD1222 dose. All receptors derive from an adult who received the AZD1222 COVID-19 vaccine.

The rearrangement links TRBV6-1 to TRBJ1-3; TRBD1 aligns across 10 bases. The germline V gene has CDR1 MNHNS and CDR2 SASEGT. V dropped 2 bases and J dropped 4; count of bases not matched to a gene: 5. This CDR3 comprises 16 residues. The CDR3 reads CASSELRQGAGNTIYF. The CDR3, as DNA: TGTGCCAGCAGTGAACTCAGACAGGGGGCGGGAAACACCATATATTTT.

The rearrangement joins TRBV2 to TRBJ1-4; no definite D call. From germline, CDR1 is SNHLY and CDR2 FYNNEI. This CDR3 has 14 amino acids. V was clipped by 7 bases and J by 4 bases, with 13 bases between them. The CDR3 protein is CASKLGRNNEKLFF. The CDR3 bases are TGTGCCAGCAAGCTAGGACGGAATAATGAAAAACTGTTTTTT.

This clone was seen just once. The chain employs TRBV11-2 and TRBJ2-7; a weak D match, TRBD2 (6 bases). CDR1 is SGHAT, CDR2 FQNNGV, per germline. Trimming left V 5 bases short and J 2 bases short, with 13 bases between. The CDR3 has 14 residues. Here the CDR3 reads CASSGGRGTYEQYF. The CDR3 DNA is TGTGCCAGCAGCGGCGGGCGGGGCACCTACGAGCAGTACTTC.

The J gene is TRBJ1-3, the V gene TRBV18; 8 bases fit TRBD1. Trimming took 4 bases from V and 3 from J; bases not matched to a gene: 5. Germline V gives CDR1 KGHSH, CDR2 LQKENI. The CDR3 spans 15 residues. For the CDR3, the DNA is TGTGCCAGCTCACGTACGACAGGGGTTGGAAACACCATATATTTT. Translated, it gives CASSRTTGVGNTIYF. Using reference TRBV18 and TRBJ1-3 for the parts outside the CDR3, the full variable domain is NAGVMQNPRHLVRRRGQEARLRCSPMKGHSHVYWYRQLPEEGLKFMVYLQKENIIDESGMPKERFSAEFPKEGPSILRIQQVVRGDSAAYFCASSRTTGVGNTIYFGEGSWLTVV.

This chain links TRBV10-1 with TRBJ2-1; weak D call: TRBD2 (6 bases). The CDR3 consists of 14 residues. Looked up from germline, CDR1 is WNHNN and CDR2 is SYGVQD (reference sequence). Trimming removed 6 bases from V and 4 bases from J, with 13 bases in between. As DNA, the CDR3 is TGCGCCAGCAGCTTAGAGCGGGTTTACAATGAGCAGTTCTTC. Protein sequence: CASSLERVYNEQFF.

The V gene is TRBV7-9, the J gene TRBJ2-7; 12 nucleotides agree with TRBD2. J was trimmed by 2 bases and V by 8 bases; bases with no gene match: 19. This CDR3 is 19 amino acids long. Germline lookup yields CDR1 SEHNR and CDR2 FQNEAQ (reference sequence). CDR3: CASVNDGLAGGPRTYEQYF. The CDR3 DNA reads TGTGCCAGCGTTAACGACGGGCTAGCGGGGGGGCCTAGGACCTACGAGCAGTACTTC.

This rearrangement joins TRBV7-9 to TRBJ1-1; D is uncertain. The CDR3 length is 14 residues. CDR1 and CDR2 from the germline V gene are SEHNR and FQNEAQ (reference sequence). V gave up 5 bases and J gave up 0 bases, with 10 bases separating them. CDR3 residues: CASSNGIMNTEAFF. The CDR3 nucleotides read TGTGCCAGCAGCAATGGAATAATGAACACTGAAGCTTTCTTT.

This clone was detected a few times. A junction boundary mismatches the germline segment, possibly from a read error. In the same sample, other DNA sequences code for this CDR3. The chain has TRBV20-1 and TRBJ1-1; D not certain. The CDR3 extends over 10 amino acids. CDR1 is DFQATT, CDR2 SNEGSKA, per germline (reference sequence). This CDR3 is CSARDTEAFF. The CDR3 DNA is TGCAGTGCTCGAGACACTGAAGCTTTCTTT.

The chain links TRBV14 to TRBJ2-5, with D uncertain. The CDR3 has 18 amino acids. The germline V gene has CDR1 SGHDN and CDR2 FVKESK. Trimming left V 1 base short and J 1 base short, with 19 bases between. The CDR3 nucleotides are TGTGCCAGCAGCCAAGGAGACTCCCCGTTCATCGCCCAAGAGACCCAGTACTTC. Translation gives CASSQGDSPFIAQETQYF.

V is TRBV6-5 and J is TRBJ1-2; D ambiguous. The V and J ends lost 6 bases and 0 bases respectively, with 14 bases between them. Germline loops: CDR1 MNHEY, CDR2 SVGAGI. The CDR3 sequence is 15 residues long. DNA of the CDR3: TGTGCCAGCAGGGAGGGAGGCAGCTCTAACTATGGCTACACCTTC. It specifies CASREGGSSNYGYTF.

This clone was counted a few times. The CDR3: CASSPPDRPVQPQHF. The CDR3 nucleotides are TGTGCCAGTAGTCCCCCCGACAGGCCGGTTCAGCCCCAGCATTTT. V and J are TRBV19 and TRBJ1-5; possible D gene TRBD1, 6 bases. The germline V and J ends were trimmed by 5 bases and 6 bases, with 17 bases remaining between them. This CDR3 region has 15 residues. Per the germline V gene, CDR1 is LNHDA and CDR2 is SQIVND (reference sequence).

The genes are TRBV9 and TRBJ1-2, with a weak D call TRBD1 (5 bases). The germline V gene has CDR1 SGDLS and CDR2 YYNGEE. The CDR3 consists of 15 residues. V was shortened by 0 bases and J by 4 bases, with 13 bases between the two germline ends. This CDR3 reads CASSVADRGLYGYTF. In DNA, the CDR3 is TGTGCCAGCAGCGTAGCGGATAGGGGCCTCTATGGCTACACCTTC.

The rearrangement uses TRBV6-5 and TRBJ2-7, with D maybe TRBD2 (7 bases). V lost 7 bases to trimming and J lost 3 bases, with 19 bases between them. This CDR3 is built from 15 residues. The germline V gene has CDR1 MNHEY and CDR2 SVGAGI. The CDR3 bases are TGTGCCAGCAAGGGAGGGGCAGGGGACGTCTACGAGCAGTACTTC. It specifies CASKGGAGDVYEQYF.

The V call is TRBV19, the J call TRBJ1-1; D possibly corresponds to TRBD1 (5 bases). Trimming left V 6 bases short and J 4 bases short, with 15 bases between. This CDR3 is built from 14 residues. Germline V CDR1 and CDR2: LNHDA, SQIVND (reference sequence). The CDR3, as DNA: TGTGCCAGTAGGGTCCAGGGCCGGGGCACTGAAGCTTTCTTT. Translating gives CASRVQGRGTEAFF.

The rearrangement joins TRBV6-5 to TRBJ1-3, with TRBD1 as a possible D gene (5 bases). Trimming left V 8 bases short and J 7 bases short, with 9 bases between. CDR1 is MNHEY and CDR2 is SVGAGI in the germline V gene. This CDR3 comprises 11 residues. The DNA of the CDR3 is TGTGCCAGCGGGAACAGGAACACCATATATTTT. Protein: CASGNRNTIYF.

This clone came up once. The V and J genes are TRBV19 and TRBJ2-1, with TRBD1 matching 12 bases. The CDR3 consists of 15 residues. Per the germline V gene, CDR1 is LNHDA and CDR2 is SQIVND (reference sequence). J gave up 8 bases and V 5 bases, and 7 bases lay outside the gene matches. DNA of the CDR3: TGTGCCAGTAGTGGAATTGGGACAGGGGGCGATGAGCAGTTCTTC. Its protein product is CASSGIGTGGDEQFF.

The rearrangement uses TRBV5-5 and TRBJ2-3; TRBD2 might be the D (6 bases). The CDR3 length is 16 residues. Germline CDR1 reads SGHKS; CDR2 reads YYEKEE (reference sequence). V lost 0 bases and J 0 bases, leaving 11 bases between the germline ends. The CDR3 is CASSLVSGTSTDTQYF. The CDR3 DNA reads TGTGCCAGCAGCTTGGTTTCGGGGACTAGCACAGATACGCAGTATTTT.